This T cell receptor (beta chain) was captured by sequencing in a study of low-dose radiotherapy and immunotherapy resistance in tumors. Sample time point: after trial treatment. Treatment of the sample: LDRT plus nivolumab, ipilimumab, low-dose cyclophosphamide and aspirin (RACIN trial). Eligibility required advanced solid tumors lacking tumor-infiltrating lymphocytes. This clonotype was counted only a few times. Both TCRalpha and TCRbeta chains were reverse transcribed with V-gene-specific primers. The authors amplified TCRs for approximately 20 PCR cycles with a constant-region primer and a V-primer adapter. A single record per CDR3 protein comes from TCRdb applying MiXCR to the reads. The repertoire holds 75,000 to 95,000 distinct CDR3 sequences, about 20% seen once, with about 13% in the top ten. Sequenced material: PBMCs, taken after low-dose radiotherapy plus immunotherapy. The clonotype originates from a female donor with ovarian cancer.

In DNA, the CDR3 is TGTGCCAGTAGTCCGAGTGAATACGCGGTCTACGAGCAGTACTTC. This gives the protein CASSPSEYAVYEQYF. The chain carries TRBV19 and TRBJ2-7; D unclear. Trimming pared 5 bases from V and 3 bases from J, leaving 17 bases between. The CDR3 spans 15 residues. Germline V gene data show CDR1 as LNHDA and CDR2 as SQIVND (reference sequence).